This T cell receptor (beta chain) was identified in a study of blood T cell repertoires in COVID-19. Clones were sequenced by immunoSEQ multiplex PCR, and TCRdb holds only the in-frame ones, with some missing. Of some 130,000 clones in the sample, around 86% were seen once. This CDR3 is built from 15 residues. Germline CDR1 and CDR2: SGHKS and YYEKEE (reference sequence). Trimming stripped 0 bases from V and 3 bases from J, with 13 bases between. V gene TRBV5-5 combines with J gene TRBJ2-7; D possibly corresponds to TRBD1 (6 bases). This sequence originates from a man aged 40-49 years with active or convalescent COVID-19. The source material was peripheral blood. CDR3 protein: CASSLAGQTYYEQYF. CDR3 DNA sequence: TGTGCCAGCAGCTTGGCTGGACAGACTTACTACGAGCAGTACTTC.